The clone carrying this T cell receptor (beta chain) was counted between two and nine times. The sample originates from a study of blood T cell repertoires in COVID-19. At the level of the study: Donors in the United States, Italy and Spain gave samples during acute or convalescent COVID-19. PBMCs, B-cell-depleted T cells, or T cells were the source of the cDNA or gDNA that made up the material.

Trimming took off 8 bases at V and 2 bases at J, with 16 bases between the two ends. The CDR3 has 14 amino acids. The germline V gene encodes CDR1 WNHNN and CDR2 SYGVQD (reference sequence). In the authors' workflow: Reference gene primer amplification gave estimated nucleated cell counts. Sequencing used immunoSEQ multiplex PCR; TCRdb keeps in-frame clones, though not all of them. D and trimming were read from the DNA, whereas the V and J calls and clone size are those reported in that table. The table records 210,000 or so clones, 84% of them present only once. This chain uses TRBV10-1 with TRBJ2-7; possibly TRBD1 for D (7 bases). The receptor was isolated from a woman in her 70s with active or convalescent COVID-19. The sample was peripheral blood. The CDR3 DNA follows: TGCGCCAGCTCTCGAGGAGGGACAGCCTACGAGCAGTACTTC. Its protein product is CASSRGGTAYEQYF.